Below, 11 T cell receptor beta chains from the same sample are listed, as sequenced in a study of T cell responses to AZD1222 COVID-19 vaccine. Measured with immunoSEQ multiplex PCR; TCRdb has only the in-frame clones, and not every one. The repertoire holds 40,000 to 55,000 clones, with 86% as singletons. The sequences come from peripheral blood, collected 28 days after the second AZD1222 dose. Every receptor here comes from an adult who received the AZD1222 COVID-19 vaccine.

The chain combines TRBV2 with TRBJ2-3; a weak D match, TRBD2 (6 bases). Germline V gives CDR1 SNHLY, CDR2 FYNNEI. The V end lost 9 bases, the J end lost 0 bases, and 10 bases lay between the germline ends. The length of the CDR3 is 13 residues. CDR3 coding DNA: TGTGCCAGAACTAGCACTAGCACAGATACGCAGTATTTT. This sequence encodes CARTSTSTDTQYF.

The rearrangement links TRBV27 to TRBJ2-7, with a possible D match to TRBD1 (5 bases). CDR3 length equals 15 residues. Germline CDR1 and CDR2: MNHEY and SMNVEV (reference sequence). The germline V and J ends were trimmed by 2 bases and 2 bases, with 13 bases remaining between them. CDR3: CASSLESGAAYEQYF. DNA for the CDR3: TGTGCCAGCAGTTTAGAAAGTGGGGCAGCCTACGAGCAGTACTTC.

V usage is TRBV6-4 and J usage is TRBJ2-3; D call uncertain. Between the trimmed V and J ends, which lost 6 bases and 0 bases, there was a span of 10 bases. Germline V gene lookup returns CDR1 MRHNA and CDR2 SNTAGT. The CDR3 extends over 14 amino acids. The CDR3 region has the DNA TGTGCCAGCAGGGCCGGGCCTAGCACAGATACGCAGTATTTT. It yields the protein CASRAGPSTDTQYF.

The chain couples TRBV18 to TRBJ2-7, with D unresolved. Trimming removed 3 bases from V and 4 bases from J, with 13 bases in between. The CDR3 spans 14 residues. CDR1 and CDR2 from the germline V gene are KGHSH and LQKENI. In DNA, the CDR3 is TGTGCCAGCTCACCCGCCGGGCCCGGTTACGAGCAGTACTTC. It yields the protein CASSPAGPGYEQYF.

A few counts support this clone. J is TRBJ2-7 and V is TRBV12-3 or TRBV12-4, with TRBD2 matching 10 bases. The CDR3 has 13 residues. DNA of the CDR3: TGTGCGAGCGGGAGGGCGGTAGGGTACGAGCAGTACTTC. Translation gives CASGRAVGYEQYF.

For this clone: The same CDR3 is also encoded by other DNA sequences in this sample. This sequence joins TRBV5-1 and TRBJ2-1, with 8 bases that match TRBD2. Per germline, CDR1 SGHRS and CDR2 YFSETQ. The CDR3 has 15 residues. The V and J ends lost 4 bases and 4 bases, in that order; junction bases with no gene match: 7. The CDR3 reads CASSLEAGAYNEQFF. The CDR3 DNA follows: TGCGCCAGCAGCCTGGAAGCGGGAGCATACAATGAGCAGTTCTTC.

The chain employs TRBV28 and TRBJ1-2; 7 nucleotides match TRBD1. V shed 2 bases and J 0 bases; nucleotides not matched to a gene: 3. Germline lookup yields CDR1 MDHEN and CDR2 SYDVKM. This CDR3 has 15 amino acids. DNA of the CDR3: TGTGCCAGCAGTTTAGGGGACAGACCTAACTATGGCTACACCTTC. Translating it yields CASSLGDRPNYGYTF.

V and J are TRBV3-1 (or the pseudogene TRBV3-2) and TRBJ1-2; a possible D gene is TRBD1 (6 bases). CDR3 length: 16 amino acids. The V gene lost 2 bases and the J gene lost 7 bases, with 20 bases spanning the gap. Per the germline V gene, CDR1 is LGHDT and CDR2 is YNNKEL (reference sequence). The CDR3 region is CASSQTPGDPAGGYTF. Here the CDR3 DNA reads TGTGCCAGCAGCCAAACGCCAGGGGACCCAGCCGGTGGCTACACCTTC.

J is TRBJ1-1 and V is TRBV19; TRBD1 matches 8 bases. Germline assignment: CDR1 LNHDA and CDR2 SQIVND (reference sequence). The V and J ends lost 6 bases and 7 bases, in that order; junction bases with no gene match: 10. This CDR3 contains 14 residues. CDR3 bases: TGTGCCAGTAGGCCCCAGGGGGCGTCGATTGAAGCTTTCTTT. This encodes CASRPQGASIEAFF.

This chain links TRBV18 with TRBJ1-2; no clear D. Trimming took off 0 bases at V and 2 bases at J, with 7 bases between the two ends. This CDR3 contains 14 residues. Germline assignment: CDR1 KGHSH and CDR2 LQKENI. CDR3 protein: CASSPPAKNYGYTF. CDR3 coding DNA: TGTGCCAGCTCACCACCCGCGAAAAACTATGGCTACACCTTC.

V is TRBV15 and J is TRBJ1-1; the D is unclear. Germline V CDR1 and CDR2: LNHNV, YYDKDF (reference sequence). Trimming took off 2 bases at V and 2 bases at J, with 9 bases between the two ends. This CDR3 has 14 amino acids. The CDR3: CATSRREGNTEAFF. The CDR3 bases are TGTGCCACCAGCAGAAGAGAGGGAAACACTGAAGCTTTCTTT.